The following is a T cell receptor beta chain sequence with its context. Its specificity is unknown. The source of the sample is a study of T cell repertoires in cytomegalovirus infection. Study summary: An indication of both CMV infection and matching HLA type came from public TCR beta signatures.

Study observations and caveats: HLA-C-restricted CMV clonotypes gave the most frequent clonotype in two of eight donors. Based on cumulative public TCR beta family frequency, carriers of CMV plus the relevant HLA were identified.

MiXCR was run by TCRdb on the reads, yielding one entry per CDR3 protein. The table shows 150,000 to 200,000 distinct CDR3 sequences, with over 13% occurring only once. V lost 6 bases and J lost 3; bases outside the gene matches: 9. This CDR3 comprises 14 residues. In germline, CDR1 is SQVTM, CDR2 ANQGSEA. Sample: PBMCs. This sequence originates from a human donor in good health (CMV status not recorded). Some clones in this sample may be carry-over from other donors' samples. The chain recombines TRBV29-1 with TRBJ1-1, with 8 bases that match TRBD1. CDR3 coding DNA: TGCAGCGTCGCAGGGGGCTGGGGGGACACTGAAGCTTTCTTT. Protein sequence: CSVAGGWGDTEAFF.